This T cell receptor (beta chain) was retrieved from a study of blood T cell repertoires in COVID-19. Study details: Material from acute and convalescent COVID-19 was sourced from the United States, Italy and Spain.

V lost 2 bases and J lost 4; bases outside the gene matches: 6. CDR1 and CDR2 (germline): SGHTA, FQGTGA. This CDR3 is 15 amino acids long. Under the authors' procedure: Amplification of reference gene primers was used by the study to estimate nucleated cell counts. The assay was immunoSEQ multiplex PCR, and TCRdb's table has in-frame clones only and misses some. Clone size and V and J calls were adopted from that table, with D and trimming inferred from the DNA. Of around 270,000 clones listed, 70% to 90% are singletons. Sequences were obtained from PBMCs or T cells enriched from blood (not recorded which). This sequence was found in a woman in her thirties who had recovered from COVID-19. This chain uses TRBV7-3 with TRBJ2-3; 7 bases are shared with TRBD2. The DNA for the CDR3 is TGTGCCAGCAGCTTATGGGCGGGAGCCCCAGATACGCAGTATTTT. Residues: CASSLWAGAPDTQYF.